The next 5 T cell receptor beta chains were all read from a single sample in a study of CD8+ T cells in alopecia areata. Sequencing templates came from extracted RNA that was reverse transcribed into cDNA. Generated by immunoSEQ multiplex PCR, the TCRdb table keeps only in-frame clones and is missing some. Of more than 200,000 clones in the sample, under 80% are singletons; the top ten hold around 1.2%. Material: CD4+ T cells sorted from blood, obtained at week 0. Source of these receptors: a human donor with alopecia areata.

The chain couples TRBV29-1 to TRBJ2-3, with D unresolved. This CDR3 has 13 residues. The germline V gene encodes CDR1 SQVTM and CDR2 ANQGSEA. The germline V and J ends were trimmed by 4 bases and 5 bases, with 13 bases remaining between them. CDR3 in amino acids: CSVGPHLEDTQYF. The CDR3 DNA is TGCAGCGTTGGACCCCATTTGGAAGATACGCAGTATTTT.

The gene calls are TRBV23-1 and TRBJ2-3, with 12 nucleotides matching TRBD2. TRBV23-1 qualifies as an ORF whose function is uncertain. This CDR3 is built from 16 residues. The J segment lost 0 bases and the V segment lost 7 bases, leaving 5 bases of the junction unmatched. CDR3 in amino acids: CASTWTSGDSTDTQYF. For the CDR3, the DNA is TGCGCCAGCACCTGGACTAGCGGGGATAGCACAGATACGCAGTATTTT.

The V gene is TRBV29-1, the J gene TRBJ2-5; D tentatively reads TRBD1 or TRBD2 (5 bases each). This CDR3 has 12 residues. Trimming left V 7 bases short and J 10 bases short, with 19 bases between. Germline loops: CDR1 SQVTM, CDR2 ANQGSEA. CDR3 in amino acids: CSASASRDHQYF. CDR3 nucleotide sequence: TGCAGCGCCTCCGCGTCGAGGGACCACCAGTACTTC.

The J gene is TRBJ1-1, the V gene TRBV5-1; D is possibly TRBD1 (6 bases). The V end lost 3 bases, the J end lost 7 bases, and 16 bases lay between the germline ends. CDR1 is SGHRS, CDR2 YFSETQ, per germline. The CDR3 extends over 14 amino acids. CDR3 protein: CASSSQQGGFEAFF. The CDR3 nucleotides are TGCGCCAGCAGCTCACAGCAAGGGGGGTTTGAAGCTTTCTTT.

This clone occurred a few times. The chain couples TRBV29-1 to TRBJ1-4, with 7 bases that match TRBD1. This CDR3 has 12 residues. The V gene's germline CDR1 is SQVTM and CDR2 ANQGSEA. The J segment lost 8 bases and the V segment lost 5 bases, leaving 5 bases of the junction unmatched. CDR3 sequence reads: CSVWAGGEKLFF. CDR3 DNA sequence: TGCAGCGTTTGGGCAGGGGGAGAAAAACTGTTTTTT.